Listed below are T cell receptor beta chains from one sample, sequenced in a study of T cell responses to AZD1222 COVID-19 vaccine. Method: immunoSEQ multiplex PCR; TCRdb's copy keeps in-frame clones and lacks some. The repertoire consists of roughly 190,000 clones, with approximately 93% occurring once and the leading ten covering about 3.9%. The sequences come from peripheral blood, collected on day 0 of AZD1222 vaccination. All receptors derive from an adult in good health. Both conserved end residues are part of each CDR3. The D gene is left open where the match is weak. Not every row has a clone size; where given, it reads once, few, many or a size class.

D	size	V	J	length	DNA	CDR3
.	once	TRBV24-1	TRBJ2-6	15	TGTGCCACCAGTGATTTACCAGCTGGGGCCAACGTCCTGACTTTC	CATSDLPAGANVLTF
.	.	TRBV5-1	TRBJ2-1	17	TGCGCCAGCAGCTTTTCACGAGTTGGTGGGGGTTACAATGAGCAGTTCTTC	CASSFSRVGGGYNEQFF
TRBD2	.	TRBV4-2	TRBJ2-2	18	TGTGCCAGCAGCCAAGGGGGACTAGCGGGAGTAAAAACCGGGGAGCTGTTTTTT	CASSQGGLAGVKTGELFF
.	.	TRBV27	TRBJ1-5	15	TGTGCCAGCAGCCGGTCGACAGGAACCAATCAGCCCCAGCATTTT	CASSRSTGTNQPQHF
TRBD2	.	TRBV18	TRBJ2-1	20	TGTGCCAGCTCACCACCGGGACTAGCGGGAGGAAAAAGCTCCTACAATGAGCAGTTCTTC	CASSPPGLAGGKSSYNEQFF
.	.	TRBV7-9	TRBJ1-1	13	TGTGCCAGCAGCGTGCACACGGACACTGAAGCTTTCTTT	CASSVHTDTEAFF
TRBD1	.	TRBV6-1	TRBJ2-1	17	TGTGCCAGCAGTGAAACGATTGACAGGGTCTACAGCAATGAGCAGTTCTTC	CASSETIDRVYSNEQFF
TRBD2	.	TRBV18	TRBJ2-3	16	TGTGCCAGCTCACCATTTCCTAGCGGGGGGGTGCGGATGCAGTATTTT	CASSPFPSGGVRMQYF
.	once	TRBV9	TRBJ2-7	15	TGTGCCAGCAGCGTAGGCCGGGGGGCCTTCTACGAGCAGTACTTC	CASSVGRGAFYEQYF
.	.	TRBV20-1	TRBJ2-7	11	TGCAGTGCTATGGGTCGCTACGAGCAGTACTTC	CSAMGRYEQYF
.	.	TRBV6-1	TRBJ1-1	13	TGTGCCAGCAGTGAACTGAGAGGACGCCAAGCTTTCTTT	CASSELRGRQAFF
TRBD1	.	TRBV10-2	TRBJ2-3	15	TGCGCCAGCAGACACCGGGACAGGTCCACAGATACGCAGTATTTT	CASRHRDRSTDTQYF
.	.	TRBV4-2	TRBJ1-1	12	TGTGCCAGCAGCCAGGACTATAATGAAGCTTTCTTT	CASSQDYNEAFF
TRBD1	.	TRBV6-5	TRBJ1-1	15	TGTGCCAGCATACCAACCGGGACAGTTAACACTGAAGCTTTCTTT	CASIPTGTVNTEAFF
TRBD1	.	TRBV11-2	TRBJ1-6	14	TGTGCCAGCAGCAACAGGGGGCTGGATTCACCCCTCCACTTT	CASSNRGLDSPLHF
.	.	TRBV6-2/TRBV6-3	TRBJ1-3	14	TGTGCCAGCAGCAACGGAGCCTCTGGAAACACCATATATTTT	CASSNGASGNTIYF
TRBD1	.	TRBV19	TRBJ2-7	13	TGTGCCAGTGGGACAGGGTGGTTCTACGAGCAGTACTTC	CASGTGWFYEQYF
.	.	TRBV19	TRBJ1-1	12	TGTGCCAGTAGTATAGGGACTGTCGAAGCTTTCTTT	CASSIGTVEAFF
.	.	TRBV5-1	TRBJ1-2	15	TGCGCCAGCAGCGTCACAGGGACGGGGAGCTATGGCTACACCTTC	CASSVTGTGSYGYTF
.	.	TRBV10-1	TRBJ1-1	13	TGCGCCAGCAGTGGACAGACGAACACTGAAGCTTTCTTT	CASSGQTNTEAFF
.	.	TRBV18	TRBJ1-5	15	TGTGCCAGCTCACCAGGGAGCCGGAACAATCAGCCCCAGCATTTT	CASSPGSRNNQPQHF
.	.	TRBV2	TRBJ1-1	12	TGTGCCAGCAGTGCGTTCCCGGGGGGAGCTTTCTTT	CASSAFPGGAFF
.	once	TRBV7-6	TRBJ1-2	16	TGTGCCAGCAGCCCTGGGGTATCGGGGTCTAACTATGGCTACACCTTC	CASSPGVSGSNYGYTF
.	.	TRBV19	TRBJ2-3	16	TGTGCCAGTAAGTTCGAACCCTACTCTCGCACAGATACGCAGTATTTT	CASKFEPYSRTDTQYF
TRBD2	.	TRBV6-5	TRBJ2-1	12	TGTGTCAGCGGGAATTCCTACAATGAGCAGTTCTTC	CVSGNSYNEQFF
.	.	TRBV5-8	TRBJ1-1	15	TGTGCCAGCAGCTTGATAGGGGGGGAGAACACTGAAGCTTTCTTT	CASSLIGGENTEAFF
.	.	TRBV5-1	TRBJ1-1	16	TGCGCCAGCAGCTTGGTAGGGATTTCGGCCGAAGCTGAAGCTTTCTTT	CASSLVGISAEAEAFF
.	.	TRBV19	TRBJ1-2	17	TGTGCCAGTACTATCACATGGGCTTCGGCCTTATCGGGTGGCTACACCTTC	CASTITWASALSGGYTF
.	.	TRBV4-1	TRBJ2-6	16	TGCGCCAGCAGCCAAGTAGTGCGAGCTGGGGCCAACGTCCTGACTTTC	CASSQVVRAGANVLTF
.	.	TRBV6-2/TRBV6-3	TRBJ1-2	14	TGTGCCAGCAGTCCCCCGTTCAGGGTTGATGGCTACACCTTC	CASSPPFRVDGYTF
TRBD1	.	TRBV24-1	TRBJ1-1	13	TGTGCCACCAGGGGACAGGGATCGACTGAAGCTTTCTTT	CATRGQGSTEAFF